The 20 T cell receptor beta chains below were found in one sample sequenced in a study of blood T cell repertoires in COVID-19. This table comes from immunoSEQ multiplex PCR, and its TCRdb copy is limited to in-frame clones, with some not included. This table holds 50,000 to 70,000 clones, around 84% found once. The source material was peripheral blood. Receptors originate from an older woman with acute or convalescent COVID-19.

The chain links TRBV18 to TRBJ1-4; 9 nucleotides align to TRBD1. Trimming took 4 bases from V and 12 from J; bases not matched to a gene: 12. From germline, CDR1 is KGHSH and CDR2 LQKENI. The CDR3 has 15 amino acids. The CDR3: CASSQEQDRGGELFF. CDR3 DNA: TGTGCCAGCTCACAAGAACAGGACAGGGGAGGCGAACTGTTTTTT.

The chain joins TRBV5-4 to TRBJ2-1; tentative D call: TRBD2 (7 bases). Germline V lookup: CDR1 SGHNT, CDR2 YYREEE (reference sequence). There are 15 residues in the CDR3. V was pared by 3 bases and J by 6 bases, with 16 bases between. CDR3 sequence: CASSSGGQIPNEQFF. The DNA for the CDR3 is TGTGCCAGCAGCTCGGGGGGCCAGATCCCCAATGAGCAGTTCTTC.

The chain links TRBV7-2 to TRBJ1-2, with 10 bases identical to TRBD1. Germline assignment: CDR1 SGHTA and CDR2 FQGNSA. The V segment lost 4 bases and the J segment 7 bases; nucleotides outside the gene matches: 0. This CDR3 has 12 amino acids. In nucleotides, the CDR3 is TGTGCCAGCAGCTGGACAGGGGGTGGCTACACCTTC. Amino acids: CASSWTGGGYTF. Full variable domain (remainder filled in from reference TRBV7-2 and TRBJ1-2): GAGVSQSPSNKVTEKGKDVELRCDPISGHTALYWYRQSLGQGLEFLIYFQGNSAPDKSGLPSDRFSAERTGGSVSTLTIQRTQQEDSAVYLCASSWTGGGYTFGSGTRLTVV.

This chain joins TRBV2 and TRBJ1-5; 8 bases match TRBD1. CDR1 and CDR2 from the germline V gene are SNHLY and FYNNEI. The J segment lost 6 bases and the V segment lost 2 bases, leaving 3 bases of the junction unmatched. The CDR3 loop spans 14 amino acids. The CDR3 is CASSETTGVQPQHF. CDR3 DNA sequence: TGTGCCAGCAGTGAAACGACAGGGGTTCAGCCCCAGCATTTT. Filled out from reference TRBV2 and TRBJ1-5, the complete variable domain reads EPEVTQTPSHQVTQMGQEVILRCVPISNHLYFYWYRQILGQKVEFLVSFYNNEISEKSEIFDDQFSVERPDGSNFTLKIRSTKLEDSAMYFCASSETTGVQPQHFGDGTRLSIL.

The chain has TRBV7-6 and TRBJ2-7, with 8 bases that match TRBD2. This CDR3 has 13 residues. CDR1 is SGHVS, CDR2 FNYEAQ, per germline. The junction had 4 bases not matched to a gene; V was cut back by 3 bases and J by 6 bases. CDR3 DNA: TGTGCCAGCAGCTTCAGGACTAGCTCCGAGCAGTACTTC. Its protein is CASSFRTSSEQYF.

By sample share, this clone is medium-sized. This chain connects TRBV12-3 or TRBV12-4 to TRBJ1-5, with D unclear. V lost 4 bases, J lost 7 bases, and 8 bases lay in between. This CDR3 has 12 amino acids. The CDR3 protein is CASSSVGQPQHF. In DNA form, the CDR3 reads TGTGCCAGCAGTTCGGTCGGGCAGCCCCAGCATTTT.

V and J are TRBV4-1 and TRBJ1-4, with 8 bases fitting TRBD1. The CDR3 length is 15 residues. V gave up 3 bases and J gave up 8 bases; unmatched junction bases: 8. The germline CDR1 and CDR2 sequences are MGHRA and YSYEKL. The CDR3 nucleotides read TGCGCCAGCAGCCATGGAGACAGGGGCGGAGAAAAACTGTTTTTT. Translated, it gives CASSHGDRGGEKLFF.

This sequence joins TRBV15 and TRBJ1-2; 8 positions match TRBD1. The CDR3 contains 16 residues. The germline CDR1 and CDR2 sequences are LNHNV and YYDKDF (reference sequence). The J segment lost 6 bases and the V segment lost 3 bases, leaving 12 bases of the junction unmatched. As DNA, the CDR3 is TGTGCCACCAGCAGTCCTTGGACAGGGCGTCCGCATGGCTACACCTTC. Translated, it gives CATSSPWTGRPHGYTF.

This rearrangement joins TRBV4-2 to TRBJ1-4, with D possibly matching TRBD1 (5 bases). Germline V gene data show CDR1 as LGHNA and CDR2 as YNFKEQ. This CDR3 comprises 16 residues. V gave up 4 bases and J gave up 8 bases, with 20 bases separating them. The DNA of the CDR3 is TGTGCCAGCAGCCCCGGTCCGCAGGGAAGTTCCGAAAAACTGTTTTTT. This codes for CASSPGPQGSSEKLFF.

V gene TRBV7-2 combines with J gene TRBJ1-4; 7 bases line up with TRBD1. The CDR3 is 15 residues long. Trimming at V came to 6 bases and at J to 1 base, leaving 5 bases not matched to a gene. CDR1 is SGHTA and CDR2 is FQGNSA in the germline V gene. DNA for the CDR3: TGTGCCAGCAGGCGACAGGGCGGAACTAATGAAAAACTGTTTTTT. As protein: CASRRQGGTNEKLFF.

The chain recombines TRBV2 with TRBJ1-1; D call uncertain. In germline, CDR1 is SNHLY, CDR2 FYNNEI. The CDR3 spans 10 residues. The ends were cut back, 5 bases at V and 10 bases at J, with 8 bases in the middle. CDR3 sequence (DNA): TGTGCCAGCAGTATTGGGCTAGCTTTCTTT. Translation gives CASSIGLAFF.

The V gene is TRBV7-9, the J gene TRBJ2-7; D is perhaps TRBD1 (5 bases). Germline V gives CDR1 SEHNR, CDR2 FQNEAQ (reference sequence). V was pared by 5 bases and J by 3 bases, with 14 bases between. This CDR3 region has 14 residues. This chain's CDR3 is CASSPLGRVYEQYF. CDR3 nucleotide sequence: TGTGCCAGCAGCCCTTTGGGCAGGGTCTACGAGCAGTACTTC.

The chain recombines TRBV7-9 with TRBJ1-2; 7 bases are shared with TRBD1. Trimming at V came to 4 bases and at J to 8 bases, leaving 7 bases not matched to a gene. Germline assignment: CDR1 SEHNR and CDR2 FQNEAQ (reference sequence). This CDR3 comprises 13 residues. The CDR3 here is CASSSTGVGGYTF. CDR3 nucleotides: TGTGCCAGCAGCTCTACAGGGGTTGGAGGCTACACCTTC.

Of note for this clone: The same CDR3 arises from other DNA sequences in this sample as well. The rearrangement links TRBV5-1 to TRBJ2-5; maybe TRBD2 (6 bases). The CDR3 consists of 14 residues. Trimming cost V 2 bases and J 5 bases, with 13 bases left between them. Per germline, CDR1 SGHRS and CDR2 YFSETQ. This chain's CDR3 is CASSLRRGGETQYF. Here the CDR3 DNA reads TGCGCCAGCAGCTTAAGGCGGGGCGGCGAGACCCAGTACTTC.

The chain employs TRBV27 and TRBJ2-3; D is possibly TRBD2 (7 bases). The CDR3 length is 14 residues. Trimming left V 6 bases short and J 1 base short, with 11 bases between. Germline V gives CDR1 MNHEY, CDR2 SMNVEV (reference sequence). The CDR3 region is CASSGGPGTDTQYF. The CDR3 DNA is TGTGCCAGCAGCGGGGGGCCGGGCACAGATACGCAGTATTTT.

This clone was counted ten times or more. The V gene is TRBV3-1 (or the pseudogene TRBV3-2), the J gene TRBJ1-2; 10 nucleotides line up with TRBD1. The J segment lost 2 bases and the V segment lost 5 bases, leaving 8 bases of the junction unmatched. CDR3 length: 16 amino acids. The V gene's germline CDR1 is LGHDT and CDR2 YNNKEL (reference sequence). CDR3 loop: CASSEDRGVGNYGYTF. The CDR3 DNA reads TGTGCCAGCAGCGAGGACAGGGGGGTTGGGAACTATGGCTACACCTTC.

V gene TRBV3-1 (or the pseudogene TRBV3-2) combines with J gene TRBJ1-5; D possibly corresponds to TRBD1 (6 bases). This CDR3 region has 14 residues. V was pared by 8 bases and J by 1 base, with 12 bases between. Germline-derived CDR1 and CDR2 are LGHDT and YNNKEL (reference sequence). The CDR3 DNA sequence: TGTGCCAGCCTGCCGAGGGGGAGCAATCAGCCCCAGCATTTT. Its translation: CASLPRGSNQPQHF.

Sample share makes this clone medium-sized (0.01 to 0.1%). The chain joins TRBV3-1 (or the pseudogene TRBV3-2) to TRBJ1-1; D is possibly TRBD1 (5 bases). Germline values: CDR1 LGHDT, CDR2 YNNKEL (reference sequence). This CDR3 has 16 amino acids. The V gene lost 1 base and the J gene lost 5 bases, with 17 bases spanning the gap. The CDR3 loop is CASSQAGASGRTEAFF. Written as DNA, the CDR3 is TGTGCCAGCAGCCAAGCTGGGGCGTCTGGAAGGACTGAAGCTTTCTTT.

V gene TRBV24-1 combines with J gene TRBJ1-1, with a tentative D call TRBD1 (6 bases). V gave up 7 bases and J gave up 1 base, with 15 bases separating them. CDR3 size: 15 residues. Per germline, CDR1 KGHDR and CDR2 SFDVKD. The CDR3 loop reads CATRAGQRGNTEAFF. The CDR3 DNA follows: TGTGCCACCAGGGCCGGACAGCGGGGGAACACTGAAGCTTTCTTT.

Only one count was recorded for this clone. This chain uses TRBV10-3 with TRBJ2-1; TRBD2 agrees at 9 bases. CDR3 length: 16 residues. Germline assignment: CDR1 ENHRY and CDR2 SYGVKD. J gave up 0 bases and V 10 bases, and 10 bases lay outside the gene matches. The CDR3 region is CATIAGATSSYNEQFF. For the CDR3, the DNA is TGTGCCACAATAGCGGGGGCCACTAGCTCCTACAATGAGCAGTTCTTC.